Listed below are T cell receptor beta chains from one sample, sequenced in a study of T cells in localized non-small cell lung cancer. Only in-frame clones appear in the TCRdb table, and some are missing; sequencing was by immunoSEQ multiplex PCR. The sample yields about 12,000 clones, about 83% seen once. The sample here was peripheral blood, taken before any cancer treatment. The source of these receptors is a male donor aged 60 or over with stage I lung adenocarcinoma. CDR3s include the opening cysteine and the closing phenylalanine or tryptophan. A D gene is named only where the DNA matches it firmly.

TRBV4-1 | NA | CASSQEGLLRSGNTIYF
TRBV7-2 | TRBD1 | CASSLAPSGGGRRPYF
TRBV5-1 | NA | CASDLGVTGELFF
TRBV2 | TRBD2 | CASSEGLAGVDTQYF
TRBV10-3 | NA | CAISESTVDRSYEQYF
TRBV6-5 | NA | CASKRRQDPSYEQYF
TRBV28 | NA | CASVGGGGTFYEQYF
TRBV6-1 | NA | CASSEPGISNQPQHF
TRBV28 | NA | CASSSPGGLGETQYF
TRBV7-9 | NA | CASSLKGVSNEKLFF
TRBV6-6 | NA | CASTTGLTYNEQFF
TRBV6-5 | NA | CASSFTGAGTGELFF
TRBV2 | NA | CASSRGRDTEAFF
TRBV10-3 | NA | CAISESTVDRSYEQHF
TRBV5-4 | TRBD2 | CASSFGGLAGYRTTYEQYF
TRBV7-8 | TRBD1 | CASSLTFDRVQYF
TRBV7-8 | TRBD2 | CASSRGLAGGENNEQFF
TRBV9 | NA | CASSKLWGESRETQYF
TRBV27 | NA | CASSYQGRTDTQYF
TRBV6-7 | NA | CASRKGPSNTEAFF
TRBV28 | NA | CASSRNYEQYF
TRBV7-2 | TRBD1 | CASSSARTTGKKETQYF
TRBV28 | NA | CASTEQGYGYTF
TRBV20-1 | NA | CSARMNTEAFF
TRBV5-1 | TRBD2 | CASSLGSGLAGVGELFF
TRBV12-1 | NA | CASSLPGGQGCQGEQYF
TRBV28 | NA | CASSWARDGRNGANVLTF
TRBV28 | TRBD1 | CASSVGDRANTEAFF
TRBV4-1 | NA | CASSATGTLSGPQHF
TRBV15 | TRBD2 | CATSRERSGSEEQYF
TRBV7-2 | NA | CASSLRGSEQYF
TRBV5-8 | NA | CASDPGRLWNEQFF
TRBV6-4 | NA | CASSDRQELSYEQYF
TRBV4-2 | TRBD2 | CASSQDQASGAYNEQFF
TRBV28 | NA | CASRTVNEKLFF
TRBV7-9 | NA | CASSPLGGRKDEQYF
TRBV27 | NA | CASSMGGPRGTDTQYF
TRBV5-1 | NA | CASSLNPDSYYEQYF
TRBV6-1 | TRBD1 | CASSDEGATEKLFF
TRBV7-9 | NA | CASSFYRTASTDTQYF
TRBV4-3 | TRBD1 | CASSQGTGAFRQETQYF
TRBV7-9 | TRBD2 | CASRTPGTSGASYNEQFF
TRBV18 | TRBD1 | CASSPVQGSTGELFF
TRBV7-9 | TRBD2 | CASSRLTSGQYF
TRBV6-5 | NA | CASSRGRSPYEQYF
TRBV28 | NA | CASSSLMQYSNQPQHF
TRBV29-1 | NA | CSVVGDTEAFF
TRBV9 | TRBD1 | CASSVGDSLGNTIYF
TRBV19 | NA | CASKDMVLSGELFF
TRBV2 | NA | CATRRVVDGYTF